This T cell receptor (beta chain) was identified in a study of Ad26.COV2.S vaccination and SARS-CoV-2 variants. Study as a whole: Ad26.COV2.S given intramuscularly, once or twice 56 days apart.

Data came from immunoSEQ multiplex PCR; TCRdb stores just in-frame clones and leaves some out. Here the sample spans about 400,000 clones, approximately 89% being singletons. To note about this clone: Its antigen remains unknown.

Regarding treatment: about 20 received Ad26.COV2.S at low or high dose, single or two shots; several received placebo; per-sample allocation not given. Collection of samples fell on day 63 after the first vaccine or placebo injection. General observations from the study: Placebo and vaccine recipients had non-spike TCR breadth that was similar. Using TCR breadth and depth analyses may have led to underestimated total T cell responses.

The V end lost 4 bases, the J end lost 3 bases, and 8 bases lay between the germline ends. This CDR3 region has 13 residues. Germline V gene sequence: CDR1 SGHKS, CDR2 YYEKEE (reference sequence). Sequencing used peripheral blood, obtained in a trial of Ad26.COV2.S vaccine versus placebo. V is TRBV5-5 and J is TRBJ1-5; no reliable D call. The receptor was derived from a person between 18 and 59 years old who received the Ad26.COV2.S COVID-19 vaccine or a placebo. CDR3 nucleotides: TGTGCCAGCAGCCTCGGAGTCAATCAGCCCCAGCATTTT. Translated: CASSLGVNQPQHF.